This note documents a single TCR beta chain sequence. Its antigen is not identified. TCRbeta libraries were built with three rounds of nested PCR, modified from ARM-PCR. A single record per CDR3 protein comes from TCRdb applying MiXCR to the multiplex PCR reads. The repertoire holds fewer than 130,000 distinct CDR3 sequences, with 75% to 90% as singletons. The sample is drawn from a study of tumor and adjacent non-tumor tissue in lung cancer. About the research overall: On average, productive TCRbeta reads reached around 4 million per sample. Study-level findings and limits: Normal lung showed higher cumulative top 100 clone frequency than tumor.

The CDR3 sequence is 12 residues long. Germline V CDR1 and CDR2: SEHNR, FQNEAQ (reference sequence). V was clipped by 7 bases and J by 8 bases, with 14 bases between them. This sample's RNA came from whole unsorted tissue. The chain combines TRBV7-9 with TRBJ1-2, with D hard to call. This TCR was recovered from an older man with non-small cell lung cancer. The specimen sequenced was lung tumor tissue. CDR3 in DNA: TGTGCCAGCAATTCCATTCCACCAGGCTACACCTTC. It encodes CASNSIPPGYTF.